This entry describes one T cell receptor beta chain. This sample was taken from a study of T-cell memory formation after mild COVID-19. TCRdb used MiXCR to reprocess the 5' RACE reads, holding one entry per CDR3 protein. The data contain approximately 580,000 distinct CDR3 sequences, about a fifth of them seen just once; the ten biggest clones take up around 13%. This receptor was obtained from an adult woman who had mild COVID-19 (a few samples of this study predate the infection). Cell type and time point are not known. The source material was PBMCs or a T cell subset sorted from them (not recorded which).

The CDR3 region is CASSDLGRGRGGYTF. The CDR3 nucleotides are TGTGCCAGCAGTGACCTGGGCAGGGGGCGTGGTGGCTACACCTTC. V usage is TRBV27 and J usage is TRBJ1-2; 8 positions match TRBD1. The CDR3 is 15 residues long. J lost 7 bases, V lost 5 bases, and 12 bases had no gene match. Germline V gene lookup returns CDR1 MNHEY and CDR2 SMNVEV (reference sequence).